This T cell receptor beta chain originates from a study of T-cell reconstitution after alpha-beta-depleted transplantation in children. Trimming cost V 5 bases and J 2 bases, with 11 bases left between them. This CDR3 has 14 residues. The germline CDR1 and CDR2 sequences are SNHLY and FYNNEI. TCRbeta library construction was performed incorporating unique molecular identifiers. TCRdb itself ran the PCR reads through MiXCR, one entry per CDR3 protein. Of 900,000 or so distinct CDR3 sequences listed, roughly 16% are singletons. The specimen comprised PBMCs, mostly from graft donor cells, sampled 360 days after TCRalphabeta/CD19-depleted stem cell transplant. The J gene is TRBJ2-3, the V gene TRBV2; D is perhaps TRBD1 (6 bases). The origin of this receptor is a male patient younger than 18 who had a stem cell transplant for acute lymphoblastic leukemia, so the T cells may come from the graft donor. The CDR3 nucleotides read TGTGCCAGCAGTCGTACAGGGCTCACAGATACGCAGTATTTT. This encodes CASSRTGLTDTQYF.